A selection of T cell receptor beta chains follows, all from one sample in a study of blood T cell repertoires in COVID-19. Clones were sequenced by immunoSEQ multiplex PCR, and TCRdb holds only the in-frame ones, with some missing. The repertoire consists of under 250,000 clones, with about 90% occurring once and the leading ten covering 6.2%. Sample: peripheral blood. The receptor source for this set is a man in his fifties or sixties with acute or convalescent COVID-19. The CDR3 runs from the conserved cysteine through the conserved F or W. The order of the fields is J gene, V gene, clone size, D gene, CDR3 DNA, CDR3 protein. The D gene is left open where the match is weak. Only some rows state a clone size, as once, few, many or a class for expanded clones.

TRBJ1-1,TRBV11-3,-,-,TGTGCCAGCAGCTTATATACGGGAAACACTGAAGCTTTCTTT,CASSLYTGNTEAFF
TRBJ2-7,TRBV5-5,-,TRBD1,TGTGCCAGCAGGGAGGGGACAGGGGGTTCTCACTACGAGCAGTACTTC,CASREGTGGSHYEQYF
TRBJ1-5,TRBV6-5,once,-,TGTGCCAGCAGTTCGGGACATCAGAATCAGCCCCAGCATTTT,CASSSGHQNQPQHF
TRBJ2-2,TRBV5-1,-,TRBD1,TGCGCCAGCAGCTTGGGGGACAGGGGGCCCAGGGAGCTGTTTTTT,CASSLGDRGPRELFF
TRBJ2-1,TRBV28,-,-,TGTGCCAGCAGTCCGTTTTACAATGAGCAGTTCTTC,CASSPFYNEQFF
TRBJ1-1,TRBV24-1,-,-,TGTGCCACCAGTGTGGACGGAGGCACTGAAGCTTTCTTT,CATSVDGGTEAFF
TRBJ2-3,TRBV7-3,-,TRBD1,TGTGCCAGCAGCCCGCCGGACAGGGCAGATACGCAGTATTTT,CASSPPDRADTQYF
TRBJ1-1,TRBV28,-,-,TGTGCCAGCAGTTTATTCCCCGGGGGGGGAGAGAACACTGAAGCTTTCTTT,CASSLFPGGGENTEAFF
TRBJ2-1,TRBV9,once,-,TGTGCCAGCAGGGGCCCCACCGGCGATGAGCAGTTCTTC,CASRGPTGDEQFF
TRBJ2-1,TRBV6-6,-,TRBD1,TGTGCCAGCAGCTGGGGACAGGAAATCAATGAGCAGTTCTTC,CASSWGQEINEQFF
TRBJ1-3,TRBV24-1,-,-,TGTGCCACCAGTGAATCAGGGGCATCTGGAAACACCATATATTTT,CATSESGASGNTIYF
TRBJ2-7,TRBV4-1,-,TRBD1,TGCGCCAGCAGCCATCCCGAGGGGACAGCGAGAGACGAGCAGTACTTC,CASSHPEGTARDEQYF
TRBJ1-1,TRBV7-9,-,-,TGTGCCAGCAGCTTATACGCAGGAATGAACACTGAAGCTTTCTTT,CASSLYAGMNTEAFF
TRBJ2-7,TRBV6-5,-,-,TGTGCCAGCAGCCGATACAGGGACTACGAGCAGTACTTC,CASSRYRDYEQYF
TRBJ1-1,TRBV30,-,-,TGTGCCTGGAGTGCAGTTGAAGCTTTCTTT,CAWSAVEAFF
TRBJ1-1,TRBV7-8,many,-,TGTGCCAGCAGCTTAGCTACACACACTGAAGCTTTCTTT,CASSLATHTEAFF
TRBJ2-3,TRBV6-5,-,TRBD2,TGTGCCAGCAGTCTAAGCGGGAGTGGTTCAGATACGCAGTATTTT,CASSLSGSGSDTQYF
TRBJ1-4,TRBV7-9,-,-,TGTGCCAGCAGCTTAGATCTACAGGTTGAAAAACTGTTTTTT,CASSLDLQVEKLFF
TRBJ2-6,TRBV7-9,-,TRBD1,TGTGCCAGCAGCGGATGGACAGGGTTAATATACTCTGGGGCCAACGTCCTGACTTTC,CASSGWTGLIYSGANVLTF
TRBJ2-5,TRBV7-9,-,-,TGTGCCAGCAGCTCTAGGGGCAGGGGAAGGGAGACCCAGTACTTC,CASSSRGRGRETQYF
TRBJ1-5,TRBV21-1,-,-,TGTGCCAGCAGCAAAGAGAGCCCGCAGGATAGCAATCAGCCCCAGCATTTT,CASSKESPQDSNQPQHF
TRBJ1-2,TRBV2,-,-,TGTGCCAGCAGGGCACAGGAGCTTAAGAACTATGGCTACACCTTC,CASRAQELKNYGYTF
TRBJ2-1,TRBV7-9,-,TRBD1,TGTGCCAGCAGCCCCCAAGGGGGCGGGCCCCTCAATGAGCAGTTCTTC,CASSPQGGGPLNEQFF
TRBJ2-1,TRBV7-8,-,-,TGTGCCAGCAGCTTAGCCTTGCGGGCAGATGAGCAGTTCTTC,CASSLALRADEQFF
TRBJ1-4,TRBV6-1,-,-,TGTGCCAGCAGTGACAGGGTTAGCAATGAAAAACTGTTTTTT,CASSDRVSNEKLFF
TRBJ1-2,TRBV2,-,TRBD1,TGTGCCAGCAGCTCGGACAGGGCTAACTATGGCTACACCTTC,CASSSDRANYGYTF
TRBJ2-3,TRBV28,once,TRBD2,TGTGCCAGCAGTTCCCAGCGGGAGGGCACAGATACGCAGTATTTT,CASSSQREGTDTQYF
TRBJ1-2,TRBV3-1/TRBV3-2,-,-,TGTGCCAGCAGCCAAGATTGGGCAGACAACTATGGCTACACCTTC,CASSQDWADNYGYTF
TRBJ2-1,TRBV29-1,-,TRBD2,TGCAGCGCTGGACTAGCGGGAGGGAGTGGTGAGCAGTTCTTC,CSAGLAGGSGEQFF
TRBJ1-5,TRBV28,-,TRBD1,TGTGCCAGCAGTAGGACAGGGGGCCGGGGTCAGCCCCAGCATTTT,CASSRTGGRGQPQHF
TRBJ1-1,TRBV4-1,-,-,TGCGCCAGCAGCCGAACGTCGGGAAGCAACACTGAAGCTTTCTTT,CASSRTSGSNTEAFF
TRBJ1-5,TRBV28,-,TRBD1,TGTGCCAGCAGTCCCGGACAGGGGGCGGTTCAGCCCCAGCATTTT,CASSPGQGAVQPQHF
TRBJ1-5,TRBV6-2/TRBV6-3,few,-,TGTGCCAGCAGTCCGCCGGGACAACTCCCTTATAGCAATCAGCCCCAGCATTTT,CASSPPGQLPYSNQPQHF
TRBJ1-1,TRBV6-6,once,-,TGTGCCAGCAGTTGGGACATAGGGTCGAACACTGAAGCTTTCTTT,CASSWDIGSNTEAFF
TRBJ2-1,TRBV6-2/TRBV6-3,-,TRBD2,TGTGCCAGCAGTTACCGACTAGCGGGAGGGTCCGGGTACAATGAGCAGTTCTTC,CASSYRLAGGSGYNEQFF
TRBJ2-6,TRBV5-6,few,TRBD1,TGTGCCAGCAGCCTTTTGGGACAGGTTCTATTCTCTGGGGCCAACGTCCTGACTTTC,CASSLLGQVLFSGANVLTF
TRBJ2-7,TRBV27,-,TRBD2,TGTGCCAGCAGTCCGCGGGAGGAGGGCTACGAGCAGTACTTC,CASSPREEGYEQYF
TRBJ2-7,TRBV7-2,-,-,TGTGCCAGCAGCTTTTACCCCGGGACCTACGAGCAGTACTTC,CASSFYPGTYEQYF
TRBJ1-3,TRBV11-2,-,-,TGTGCCAGCAGCTTAGCGAGACTTCTCTCCGGAAACACCATATATTTT,CASSLARLLSGNTIYF
TRBJ1-3,TRBV14,few,-,TGTGCCAGCAGCCTACATGCTGGAAACACCATATATTTT,CASSLHAGNTIYF
TRBJ2-1,TRBV25-1,-,TRBD1,TGTGCCAGCAGTAAAGACAGGGGGCGAGTTAGCGACAATGAGCAGTTCTTC,CASSKDRGRVSDNEQFF
TRBJ2-1,TRBV9,-,-,TGTGCCAGCAGCGACGGGGGGCTGGGGTGGCAGTTCTTC,CASSDGGLGWQFF
TRBJ2-5,TRBV11-3,-,TRBD2,TGTGCCAGCAGCGTGGGACTAGCGGGAGAAGAAGAGACCCAGTACTTC,CASSVGLAGEEETQYF
TRBJ2-3,TRBV7-2,-,TRBD2,TGTGCCAGCAGCTTAGGTGGGAGGGTTTCAGATACGCAGTATTTT,CASSLGGRVSDTQYF
TRBJ1-1,TRBV2,once,-,TGTGCCAGCAGATTAGGGCAGGGGCTTAACACTGAAGCTTTCTTT,CASRLGQGLNTEAFF
TRBJ1-1,TRBV3-1/TRBV3-2,-,TRBD1,TGTGCCAGCAGCCACTTTCCAGGGGGCAACACTGAAGCTTTCTTT,CASSHFPGGNTEAFF
TRBJ1-1,TRBV27,-,-,TGTGCCAGTTCGGGACACCGGAACACTGAAGCTTTCTTT,CASSGHRNTEAFF
TRBJ2-7,TRBV6-6,-,TRBD2,TGTGCCAGCAGTAAGGGACTAGCGGCAGTAACCTACGAGCAGTACTTC,CASSKGLAAVTYEQYF
TRBJ2-1,TRBV24-1,-,-,TGTGCCACCAGTGATTCATCAACCGGGGGCTCCTACAATGAGCAGTTCTTC,CATSDSSTGGSYNEQFF
TRBJ2-3,TRBV27,-,TRBD2,TGTGCCAGCAGTATCGGGTCGGGGACTAGCGGGGATACGCAGTATTTT,CASSIGSGTSGDTQYF
TRBJ1-2,TRBV28,-,-,TGTGCCAGCAGTTTCGTAACCAGGGGTGACGATGGCTACACCTTC,CASSFVTRGDDGYTF